What follows are 7 T cell receptor beta chains derived from one specimen sequenced in a study of beta chain features in type 1 diabetes (dated by TCRdb to about 2018). Library preparation was by the immunoSEQ multiplex PCR assay. The entire amount of isolated RNA was reverse transcribed using the High Capacity cDNA Reverse Transcription Kit, so the sequenced TCRB transcripts were expressed ones. TCRdb stores this immuneACCESS table with in-frame sequences only. Part of the clones is absent; in the studies checked, under half of the shortfall reflects unresolved V genes, and no reason is known for the rest. In this sample the table shows some 370,000 clones, 9.6% of which occur a single time. Clones ranked in the top ten supply about 0.6% of the sample. What these receptors recognize is not known. Findings and caveats that apply to the study as a whole: A moderate but significant shortening of TCRB CDR3 length was observed in type 1 diabetes patients in all four CD4+ subsets.

The source material was central memory CD4+ T cells from blood. The receptors derive from a man aged 25 to 45 with type 1 diabetes.

V usage is TRBV6-4 and J usage is TRBJ2-1; D is unclear. Per the germline V gene, CDR1 is MRHNA and CDR2 is SNTAGT. Trimming cost V 6 bases and J 7 bases, with 10 bases left between them. This CDR3 has 12 residues. Written as DNA, the CDR3 is TGTGCCAGCAGAACGATCCAGAATGAGCAGTTCTTC. Translation gives CASRTIQNEQFF.

This clone was found a few times. The rearrangement links TRBV11-1 to TRBJ2-7, with 15 bases fitting TRBD2. CDR1 is SGHAT, CDR2 FQDESV, per germline (reference sequence). The CDR3 spans 17 residues. The V gene end was trimmed by 5 bases and the J gene end by 3 bases; junction bases not matched to a gene: 8. The CDR3 region is CASSLQGLAGGVYEQYF. The CDR3 nucleotides are TGTGCCAGCAGCCTTCAGGGACTAGCGGGAGGCGTCTACGAGCAGTACTTC.

This clone has just a few counts. CDR3 loop: CASSQDLAQMSSYNEQFF. CDR3 sequence (DNA): TGCGCCAGCAGCCAAGATTTGGCTCAGATGAGCTCCTACAATGAGCAGTTCTTC. This chain links TRBV4-3 with TRBJ2-1; the D is unclear. Trimming stripped 0 bases from V and 0 bases from J, with 15 bases between. The CDR3 is made up of 18 amino acids. Germline V lookup: CDR1 LGHNA, CDR2 YSLEER.

In this sample, this clone turned up a few times. The chain is built from TRBV10-3 and TRBJ2-2, with 9 bases matching TRBD1. V lost 8 bases and J lost 0; bases outside the gene matches: 1. Germline values: CDR1 ENHRY, CDR2 SYGVKD. CDR3 length equals 14 residues. CDR3 bases: TGTGCCATCCGACAGGGGGCGAACACCGGGGAGCTGTTTTTT. Translation: CAIRQGANTGELFF.

This clone was counted only a few times. This chain uses TRBV6-1 with TRBJ1-1; D is undetermined. Trimming cost V 2 bases and J 3 bases, with 7 bases left between them. The germline gives CDR1 MNHNS, CDR2 SASEGT. This CDR3 has 13 amino acids. The DNA of the CDR3 is TGTGCCAGCAGTGAAAGGAGGGACACTGAAGCTTTCTTT. Translating gives CASSERRDTEAFF.

There are a few counts of this clone. Other DNA sequences within the sample encode an identical CDR3. The chain carries TRBV5-1 and TRBJ1-1; no definite D call. Germline CDR1 and CDR2: SGHRS and YFSETQ. The V end lost 0 bases, the J end lost 4 bases, and 7 bases lay between the germline ends. CDR3 length: 13 amino acids. CDR3 DNA: TGCGCCAGCAGCTTGGGCGGCTTCACTGAAGCTTTCTTT. Residues: CASSLGGFTEAFF.

This clone was seen a few times. Relative to the germline gene, one junction end is altered; a read error may explain this. This chain connects TRBV4-1 to TRBJ2-7; D gene uncertain. CDR1 MGHRA and CDR2 YSYEKL come from the germline V gene. The CDR3 extends over 15 amino acids. CDR3 loop: CASSPTETGSFEQYF. CDR3 DNA sequence: TGTGCCAGCAGCCCAACCGAGACTGGCTCTTTTGAGCAGTACTTC.